A single sample gave rise to the 3 T cell receptor beta chains below, sequenced in a study of CD8+CD57+ T cells in acquired aplastic anemia. The study profiled TCR beta VDJ and CDR3 using genomic DNA as template. Each CDR3 protein is one row after TCRdb ran MiXCR on the reads. The table records about 110,000 distinct CDR3 sequences, around half of them present only once. Sequenced input: sorted CD4+, CD8+, or CD8+CD57+ T cells (not recorded which) from PBMCs. These receptors all come from a human donor in good health, serving as a control.

The chain combines TRBV24-1 with TRBJ2-3, with TRBD2 matching 8 bases. The germline V gene has CDR1 KGHDR and CDR2 SFDVKD. This CDR3 is 14 amino acids long. The V and J ends lost 8 bases and 4 bases, in that order; junction bases with no gene match: 7. CDR3 DNA: TGTGCCACCATGGCAGCGGGAGAATCAGATACGCAGTATTTT. Protein product: CATMAAGESDTQYF.

This clonotype was recorded a few times. The junction departs from the called germline gene at one end, perhaps through a read error. V gene TRBV7-6 combines with J gene TRBJ2-2, with 8 bases that match TRBD2. This CDR3 has 12 amino acids. Germline assignment: CDR1 SGHVS and CDR2 FNYEAQ. CDR3 DNA sequence: TGTGCCAGCAGCCTAGCGGGCGGGGAGTTGTTTTTT. It yields the protein CASSLAGGELFF. Variable domain in full (rest from reference TRBV7-6 and TRBJ2-2): GAGVSQSPRYKVTKRGQDVALRCDPISGHVSLYWYRQALGQGPEFLTYFNYEAQQDKSGLPNDRFSAERPEGSISTLTIQRTEQRDSAMYRCASSLAGGELFFGEGSRLTVL.

The CDR3 spells CASSVTSPNSGNTIYF. CDR3 DNA sequence: TGTGCCAGCAGTGTGACAAGCCCCAACTCTGGAAACACCATATATTTT. V and J are TRBV14 and TRBJ1-3; D is unresolved. The CDR3 has 16 residues. Trimming left V 6 bases short and J 0 bases short, with 15 bases between. Germline V lookup: CDR1 SGHDN, CDR2 FVKESK.